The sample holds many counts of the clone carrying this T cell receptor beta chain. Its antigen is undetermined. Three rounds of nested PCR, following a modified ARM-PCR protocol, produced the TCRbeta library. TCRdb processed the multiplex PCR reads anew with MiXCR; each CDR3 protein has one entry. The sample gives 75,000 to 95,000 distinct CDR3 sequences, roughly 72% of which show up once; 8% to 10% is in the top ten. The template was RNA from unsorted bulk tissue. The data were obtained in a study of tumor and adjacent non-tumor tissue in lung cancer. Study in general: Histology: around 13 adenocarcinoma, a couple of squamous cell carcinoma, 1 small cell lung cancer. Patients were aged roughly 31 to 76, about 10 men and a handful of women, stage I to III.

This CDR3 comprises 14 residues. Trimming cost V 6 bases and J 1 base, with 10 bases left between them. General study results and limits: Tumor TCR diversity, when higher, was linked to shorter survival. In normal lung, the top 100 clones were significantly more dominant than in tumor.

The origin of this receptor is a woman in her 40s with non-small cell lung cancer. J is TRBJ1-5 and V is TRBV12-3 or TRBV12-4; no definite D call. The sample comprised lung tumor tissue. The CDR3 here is CASRRRESNQPQHF. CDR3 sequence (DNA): TGTGCCAGCAGGAGGAGGGAGAGCAATCAGCCCCAGCATTTT.